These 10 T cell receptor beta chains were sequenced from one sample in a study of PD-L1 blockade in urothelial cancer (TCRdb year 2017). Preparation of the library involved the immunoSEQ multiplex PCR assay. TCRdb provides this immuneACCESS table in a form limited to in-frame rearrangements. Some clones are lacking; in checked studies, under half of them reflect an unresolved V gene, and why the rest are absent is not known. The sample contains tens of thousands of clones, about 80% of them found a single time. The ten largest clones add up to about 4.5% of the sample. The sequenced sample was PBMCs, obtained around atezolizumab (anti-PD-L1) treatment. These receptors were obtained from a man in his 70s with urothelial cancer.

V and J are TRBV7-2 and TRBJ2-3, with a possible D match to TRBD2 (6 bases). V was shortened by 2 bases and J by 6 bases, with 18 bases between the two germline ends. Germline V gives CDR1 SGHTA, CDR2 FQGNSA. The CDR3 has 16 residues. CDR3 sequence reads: CASSLTGDSLRDTQYF. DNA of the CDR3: TGTGCCAGCAGCTTAACTGGGGACTCCCTAAGGGATACGCAGTATTTT.

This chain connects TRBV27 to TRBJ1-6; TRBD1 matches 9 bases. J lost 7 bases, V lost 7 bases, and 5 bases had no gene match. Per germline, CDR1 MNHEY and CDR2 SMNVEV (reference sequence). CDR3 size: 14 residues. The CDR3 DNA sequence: TGTGCCAGCACCCCACAGGGGGCCAATTCACCCCTCCACTTT. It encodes CASTPQGANSPLHF.

The CDR3 loop reads CASSLDPGSGNTIYF. CDR3 nucleotide sequence: TGTGCCAGCAGCTTAGATCCGGGATCTGGAAACACCATATATTTT. The chain carries TRBV11-3 and TRBJ1-3, with unresolved D. The germline V and J ends were trimmed by 0 bases and 1 base, with 7 bases remaining between them. The CDR3 is made up of 15 amino acids. Per the germline V gene, CDR1 is SGHNT and CDR2 is YENEEA.

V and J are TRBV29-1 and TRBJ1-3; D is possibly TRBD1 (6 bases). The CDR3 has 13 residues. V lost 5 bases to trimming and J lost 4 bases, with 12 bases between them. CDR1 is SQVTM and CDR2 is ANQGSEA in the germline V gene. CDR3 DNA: TGCAGCGTTCGAGGGGGGGTCGGAAACACCATATATTTT. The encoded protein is CSVRGGVGNTIYF.

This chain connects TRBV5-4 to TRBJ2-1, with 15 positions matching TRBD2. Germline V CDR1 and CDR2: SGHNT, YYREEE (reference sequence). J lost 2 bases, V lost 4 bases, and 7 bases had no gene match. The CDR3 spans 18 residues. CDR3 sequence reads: CASSPGLAGGGTYNEQFF. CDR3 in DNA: TGTGCCAGCAGCCCGGGACTAGCGGGAGGAGGCACCTACAATGAGCAGTTCTTC.

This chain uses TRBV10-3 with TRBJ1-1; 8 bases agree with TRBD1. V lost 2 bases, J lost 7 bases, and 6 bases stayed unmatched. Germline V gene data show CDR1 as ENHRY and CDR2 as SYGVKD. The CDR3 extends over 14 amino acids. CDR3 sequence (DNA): TGTGCCATCAGTGAGACCTGGACAGGGCATGAAGCTTTCTTT. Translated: CAISETWTGHEAFF.

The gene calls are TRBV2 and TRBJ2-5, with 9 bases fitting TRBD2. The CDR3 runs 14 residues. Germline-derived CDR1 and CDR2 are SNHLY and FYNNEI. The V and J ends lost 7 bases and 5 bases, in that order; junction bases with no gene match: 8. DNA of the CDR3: TGTGCCAGCAACCCGGGACTAGCAGGGGAGACCCAGTACTTC. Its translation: CASNPGLAGETQYF.

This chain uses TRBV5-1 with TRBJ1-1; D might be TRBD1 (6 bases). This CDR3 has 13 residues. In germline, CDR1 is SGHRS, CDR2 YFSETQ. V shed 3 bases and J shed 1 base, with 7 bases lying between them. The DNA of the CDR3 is TGCGCCAGCAGCTGGGGACAGAACACTGAAGCTTTCTTT. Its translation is CASSWGQNTEAFF.

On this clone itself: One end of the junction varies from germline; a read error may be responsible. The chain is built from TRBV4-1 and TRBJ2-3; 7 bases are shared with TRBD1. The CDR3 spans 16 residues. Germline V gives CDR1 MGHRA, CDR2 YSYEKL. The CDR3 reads CASSQTWDRGADTQYF. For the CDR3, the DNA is TGCGCCAGTAGCCAAACCTGGGACAGAGGCGCAGATACGCAGTATTTT.

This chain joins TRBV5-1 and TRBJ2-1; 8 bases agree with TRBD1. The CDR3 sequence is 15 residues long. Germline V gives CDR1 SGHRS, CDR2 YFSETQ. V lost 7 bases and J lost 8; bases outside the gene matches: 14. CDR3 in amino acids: CASGTGDLSGDEQFF. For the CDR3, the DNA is TGCGCCAGCGGGACAGGTGACCTTAGTGGCGATGAGCAGTTCTTC.